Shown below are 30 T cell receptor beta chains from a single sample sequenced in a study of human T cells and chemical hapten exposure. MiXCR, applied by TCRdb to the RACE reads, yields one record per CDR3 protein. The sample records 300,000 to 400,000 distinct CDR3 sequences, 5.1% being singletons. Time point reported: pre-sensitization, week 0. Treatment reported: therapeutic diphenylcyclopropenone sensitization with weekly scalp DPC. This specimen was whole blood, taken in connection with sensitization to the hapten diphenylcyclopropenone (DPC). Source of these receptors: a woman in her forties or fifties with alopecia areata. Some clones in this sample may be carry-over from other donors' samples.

For the CDR3, the DNA is TGTGCCAGCAGCTGGGGACAGAGAAATGAAAAACTGTTTTTT. This codes for CASSWGQRNEKLFF. This chain connects TRBV7-8 to TRBJ1-4; 7 bases are shared with TRBD1. J gave up 5 bases and V 4 bases, and 4 bases lay outside the gene matches. The CDR3 consists of 14 residues. CDR1 is SGHVS and CDR2 is FQNEAQ in the germline V gene.

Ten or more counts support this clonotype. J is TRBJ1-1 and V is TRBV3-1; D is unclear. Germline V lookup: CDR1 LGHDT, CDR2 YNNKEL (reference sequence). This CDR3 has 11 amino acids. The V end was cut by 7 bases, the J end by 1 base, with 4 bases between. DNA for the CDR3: TGTGCCAGCATTAGGAACACTGAAGCTTTCTTT. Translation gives CASIRNTEAFF.

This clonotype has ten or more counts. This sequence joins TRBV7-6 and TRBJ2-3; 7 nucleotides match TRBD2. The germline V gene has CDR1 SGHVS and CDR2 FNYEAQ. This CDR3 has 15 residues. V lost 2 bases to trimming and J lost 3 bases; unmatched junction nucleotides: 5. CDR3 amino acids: CASSLWRERTDTQYF. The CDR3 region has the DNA TGTGCCAGCAGCTTATGGCGGGAGCGGACAGATACGCAGTATTTT.

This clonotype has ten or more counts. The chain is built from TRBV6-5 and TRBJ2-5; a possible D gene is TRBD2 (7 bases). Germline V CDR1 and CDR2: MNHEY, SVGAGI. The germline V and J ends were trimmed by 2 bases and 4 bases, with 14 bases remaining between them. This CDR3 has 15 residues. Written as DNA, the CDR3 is TGTGCCAGCAGTTACGGGGGGGCGACGTTAGAGACCCAGTACTTC. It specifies CASSYGGATLETQYF.

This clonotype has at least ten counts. CDR3 loop: CSARDFRMDTDTQYF. Written as DNA, the CDR3 is TGCAGTGCTAGAGATTTCCGGATGGACACAGATACGCAGTATTTT. The chain joins TRBV20-1 to TRBJ2-3; the D is unclear. The CDR3 consists of 15 residues. V was pared by 0 bases and J by 2 bases, with 12 bases between. The V gene's germline CDR1 is DFQATT and CDR2 SNEGSKA (reference sequence).

CDR3 coding DNA: TGCAGTGCATCCCCGATAGCGGGGGTTGCCACAGATACGCAGTATTTT. Amino acids: CSASPIAGVATDTQYF. This rearrangement joins TRBV20-1 to TRBJ2-3; 9 nucleotides align to TRBD2. The germline CDR1 and CDR2 sequences are DFQATT and SNEGSKA (reference sequence). With V trimmed by 6 bases and J by 2 bases, 12 bases remained unmatched. CDR3 size: 16 residues.

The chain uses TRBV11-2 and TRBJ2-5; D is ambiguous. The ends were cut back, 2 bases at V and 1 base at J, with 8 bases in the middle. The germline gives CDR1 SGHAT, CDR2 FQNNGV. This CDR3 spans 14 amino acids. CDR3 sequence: CASSLNRFQETQYF. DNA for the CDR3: TGTGCCAGCAGCTTAAATAGGTTCCAAGAGACCCAGTACTTC.

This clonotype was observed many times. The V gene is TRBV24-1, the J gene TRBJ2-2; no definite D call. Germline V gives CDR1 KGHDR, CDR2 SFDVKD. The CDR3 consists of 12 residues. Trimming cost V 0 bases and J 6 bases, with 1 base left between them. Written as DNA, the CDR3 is TGTGCCACCAGTGATTTGCCCGGGGAGCTGTTTTTT. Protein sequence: CATSDLPGELFF.

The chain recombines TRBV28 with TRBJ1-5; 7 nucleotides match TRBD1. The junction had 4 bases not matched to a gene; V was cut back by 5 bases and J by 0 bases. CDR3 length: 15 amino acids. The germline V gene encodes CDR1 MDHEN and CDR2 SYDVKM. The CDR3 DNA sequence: TGTGCCAGCAGTACGGACAGGAATAGCAATCAGCCCCAGCATTTT. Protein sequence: CASSTDRNSNQPQHF.

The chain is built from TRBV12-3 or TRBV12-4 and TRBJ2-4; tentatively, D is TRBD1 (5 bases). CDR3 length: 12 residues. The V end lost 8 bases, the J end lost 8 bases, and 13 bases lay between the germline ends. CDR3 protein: CASWAGWDIQYF. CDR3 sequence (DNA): TGTGCCAGCTGGGCAGGGTGGGACATTCAGTACTTC.

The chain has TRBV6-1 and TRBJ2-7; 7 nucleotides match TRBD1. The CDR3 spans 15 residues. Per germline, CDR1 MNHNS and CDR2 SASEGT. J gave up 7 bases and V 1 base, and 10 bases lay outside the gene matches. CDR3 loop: CASSEVGTAPGEQYF. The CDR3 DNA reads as TGTGCCAGCAGTGAAGTGGGGACAGCCCCCGGGGAGCAGTACTTC.

The CDR3 coding sequence is TGTGCCAGCAGCTCCCCCGTATGGGCTAGCGGGGGGTCAGATACGCAGTATTTT. Translating gives CASSSPVWASGGSDTQYF. This sequence joins TRBV7-2 and TRBJ2-3; 11 positions match TRBD2. V trimming: 4 bases; J trimming: 4 bases; junction bases outside the gene matches: 13. Germline CDR1 reads SGHTA; CDR2 reads FQGNSA. The CDR3 is 18 amino acids.

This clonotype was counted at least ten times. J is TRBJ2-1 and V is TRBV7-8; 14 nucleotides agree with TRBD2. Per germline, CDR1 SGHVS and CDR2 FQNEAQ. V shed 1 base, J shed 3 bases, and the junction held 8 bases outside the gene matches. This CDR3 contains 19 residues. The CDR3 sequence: CASSLGLAGGFNYYNEQFF. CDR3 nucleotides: TGTGCCAGCAGCTTAGGACTAGCGGGAGGGTTTAACTACTACAATGAGCAGTTCTTC.

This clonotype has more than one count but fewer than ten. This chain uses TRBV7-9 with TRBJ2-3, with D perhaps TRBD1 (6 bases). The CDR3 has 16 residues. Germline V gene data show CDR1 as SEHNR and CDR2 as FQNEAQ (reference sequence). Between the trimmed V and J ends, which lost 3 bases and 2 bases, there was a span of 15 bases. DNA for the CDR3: TGTGCCAGCAGCTTGGGGACACACGATCCCACAGATACGCAGTATTTT. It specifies CASSLGTHDPTDTQYF.

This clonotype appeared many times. The DNA for the CDR3 is TGTGCCAGCAGTGATTCGAGCTTCTGGAACACTGAAGCTTTCTTT. Amino acid sequence: CASSDSSFWNTEAFF. The chain combines TRBV2 with TRBJ1-1; no clear D. The CDR3 length is 15 residues. Trimming pared 3 bases from V and 1 base from J, leaving 12 bases between. CDR1 is SNHLY, CDR2 FYNNEI, per germline.

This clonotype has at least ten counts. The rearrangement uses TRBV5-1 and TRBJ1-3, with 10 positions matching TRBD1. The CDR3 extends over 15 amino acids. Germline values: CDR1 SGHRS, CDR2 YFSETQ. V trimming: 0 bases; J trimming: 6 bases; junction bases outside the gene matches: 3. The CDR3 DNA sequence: TGCGCCAGCAGCTTGGAGGGACAGGGGCCAAACACCATATATTTT. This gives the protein CASSLEGQGPNTIYF. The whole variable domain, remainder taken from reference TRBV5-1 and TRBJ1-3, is KAGVTQTPRYLIKTRGQQVTLSCSPISGHRSVSWYQQTPGQGLQFLFEYFSETQRNKGNFPGRFSGRQFSNSRSEMNVSTLELGDSALYLCASSLEGQGPNTIYFGEGSWLTVV.

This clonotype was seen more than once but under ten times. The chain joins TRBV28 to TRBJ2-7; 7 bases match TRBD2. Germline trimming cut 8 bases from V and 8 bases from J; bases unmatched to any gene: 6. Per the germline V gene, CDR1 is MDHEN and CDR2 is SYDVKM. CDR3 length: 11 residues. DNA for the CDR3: TGTGCCAGCCGGGGGGATACGAAGCAGTACTTC. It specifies CASRGDTKQYF.

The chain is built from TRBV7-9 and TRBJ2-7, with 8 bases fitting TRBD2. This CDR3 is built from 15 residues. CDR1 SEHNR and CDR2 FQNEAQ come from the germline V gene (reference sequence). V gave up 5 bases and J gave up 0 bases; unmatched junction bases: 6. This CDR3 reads CASSRERGPSYEQYF. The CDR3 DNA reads TGTGCCAGCAGCAGGGAGCGGGGGCCCTCCTACGAGCAGTACTTC.

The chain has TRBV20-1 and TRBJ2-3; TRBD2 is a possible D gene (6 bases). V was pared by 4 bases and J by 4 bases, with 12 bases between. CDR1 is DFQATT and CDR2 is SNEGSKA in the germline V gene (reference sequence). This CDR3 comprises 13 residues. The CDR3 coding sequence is TGCAGTGCTAAATCCCGGGACTCAGATACGCAGTATTTT. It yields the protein CSAKSRDSDTQYF.

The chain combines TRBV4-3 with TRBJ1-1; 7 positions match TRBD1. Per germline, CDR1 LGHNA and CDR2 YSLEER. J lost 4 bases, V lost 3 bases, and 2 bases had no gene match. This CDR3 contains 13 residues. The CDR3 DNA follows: TGCGCCAGCAGCCAGTGGACAGGCACTGAAGCTTTCTTT. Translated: CASSQWTGTEAFF.

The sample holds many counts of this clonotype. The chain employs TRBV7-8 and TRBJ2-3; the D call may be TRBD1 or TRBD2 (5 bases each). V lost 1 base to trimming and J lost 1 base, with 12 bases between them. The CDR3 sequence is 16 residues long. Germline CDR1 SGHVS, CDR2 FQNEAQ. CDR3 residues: CASSLGSGAGTDTQYF. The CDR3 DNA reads TGTGCCAGCAGCTTAGGATCCGGGGCCGGCACAGATACGCAGTATTTT.

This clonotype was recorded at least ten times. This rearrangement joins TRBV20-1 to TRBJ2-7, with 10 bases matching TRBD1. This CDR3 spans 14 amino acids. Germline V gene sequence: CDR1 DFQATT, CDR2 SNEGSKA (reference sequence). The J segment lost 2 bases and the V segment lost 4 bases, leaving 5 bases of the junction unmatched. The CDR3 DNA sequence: TGCAGTGCTACCCGGGACAGGGGTACCTACGAGCAGTACTTC. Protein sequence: CSATRDRGTYEQYF.

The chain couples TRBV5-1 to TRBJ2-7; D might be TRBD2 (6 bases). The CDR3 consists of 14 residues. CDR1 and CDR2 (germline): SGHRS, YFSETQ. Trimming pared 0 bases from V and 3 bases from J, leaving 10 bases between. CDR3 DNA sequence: TGCGCCAGCAGCTTGGCCCAGGAGGGCTACGAGCAGTACTTC. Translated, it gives CASSLAQEGYEQYF.

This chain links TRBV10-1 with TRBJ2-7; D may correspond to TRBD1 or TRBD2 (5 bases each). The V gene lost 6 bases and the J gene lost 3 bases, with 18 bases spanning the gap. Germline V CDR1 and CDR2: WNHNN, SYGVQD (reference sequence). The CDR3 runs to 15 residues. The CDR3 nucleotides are TGCGCCAGCAGCGGGACGAATCGGGAAGTCTACGAGCAGTACTTC. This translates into CASSGTNREVYEQYF.

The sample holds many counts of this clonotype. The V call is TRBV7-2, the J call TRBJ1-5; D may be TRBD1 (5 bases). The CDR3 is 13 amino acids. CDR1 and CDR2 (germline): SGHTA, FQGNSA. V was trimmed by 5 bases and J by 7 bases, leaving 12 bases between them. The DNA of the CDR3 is TGTGCCAGCAGCCAACTCAGGGTCCAGCCCCAGCATTTT. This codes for CASSQLRVQPQHF.

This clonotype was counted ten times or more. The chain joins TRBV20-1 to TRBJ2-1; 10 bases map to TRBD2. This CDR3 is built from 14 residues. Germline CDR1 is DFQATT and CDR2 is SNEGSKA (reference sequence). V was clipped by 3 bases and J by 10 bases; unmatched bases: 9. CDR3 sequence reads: CSASHLAGVNEQFF. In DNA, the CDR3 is TGCAGTGCTAGTCACCTAGCGGGAGTGAACGAGCAGTTCTTC.

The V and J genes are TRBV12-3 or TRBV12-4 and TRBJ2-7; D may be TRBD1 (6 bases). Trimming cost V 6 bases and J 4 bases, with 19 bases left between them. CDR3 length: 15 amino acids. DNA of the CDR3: TGTGCCAGCAGCTGGTCGTCAGCAGGGGCATACGAGCAGTACTTC. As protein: CASSWSSAGAYEQYF.

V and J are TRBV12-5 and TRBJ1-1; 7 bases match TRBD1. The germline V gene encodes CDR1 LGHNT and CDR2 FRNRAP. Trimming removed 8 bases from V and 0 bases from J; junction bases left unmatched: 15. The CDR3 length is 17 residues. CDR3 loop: CASPGGRFWNMNTEAFF. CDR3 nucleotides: TGTGCTAGTCCAGGGGGGCGATTTTGGAACATGAACACTGAAGCTTTCTTT.

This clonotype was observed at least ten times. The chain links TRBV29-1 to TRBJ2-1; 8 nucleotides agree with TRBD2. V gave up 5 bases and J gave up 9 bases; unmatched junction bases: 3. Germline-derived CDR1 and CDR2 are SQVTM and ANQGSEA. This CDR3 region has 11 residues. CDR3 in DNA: TGCAGCGTTCGAACTAGCGGTGAGCAGTTCTTC. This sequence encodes CSVRTSGEQFF.

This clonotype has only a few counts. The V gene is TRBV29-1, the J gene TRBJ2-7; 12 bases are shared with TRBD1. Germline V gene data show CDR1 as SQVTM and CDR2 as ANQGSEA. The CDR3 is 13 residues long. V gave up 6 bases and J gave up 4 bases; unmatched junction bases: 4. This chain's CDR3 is CSVGQGARYEQYF. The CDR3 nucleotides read TGCAGCGTGGGACAGGGGGCGAGGTACGAGCAGTACTTC.